Listed here are 21 T cell receptor beta chains from one sample, sequenced in a study of cytomegalovirus exposure and HLA in healthy donors. Assay used: immunoSEQ multiplex PCR; TCRdb lists only in-frame clones, some missing. Among around 80,000 clones, approximately 96% were seen once, and the ten largest hold about 1.3%. Source material: PBMCs. Receptors originate from a woman aged 18-35 years in good health and CMV-seronegative.

The sample holds one count of this clone. The chain combines TRBV27 with TRBJ1-4; 8 nucleotides align to TRBD1. V dropped 4 bases and J dropped 7; count of bases not matched to a gene: 11. Germline V gene data show CDR1 as MNHEY and CDR2 as SMNVEV (reference sequence). This CDR3 has 16 amino acids. The CDR3 loop reads CASSSTTGTGVEKLFF. Here the CDR3 DNA reads TGTGCCAGCAGTTCCACAACCGGGACAGGAGTTGAAAAACTGTTTTTT.

The V gene is TRBV10-3, the J gene TRBJ2-2; D may be TRBD1 (6 bases). V was shortened by 10 bases and J by 3 bases, with 15 bases between the two germline ends. Germline V lookup: CDR1 ENHRY, CDR2 SYGVKD. The CDR3 totals 14 residues. Here the CDR3 DNA reads TGTGCCACCGAAATACAGGGTGACACCGGGGAGCTGTTTTTT. Amino acid sequence: CATEIQGDTGELFF.

This chain connects TRBV5-1 to TRBJ2-7, with D possibly being TRBD1 (5 bases). Trimming stripped 7 bases from V and 0 bases from J, with 11 bases between. From germline, CDR1 is SGHRS and CDR2 YFSETQ. The CDR3 is 13 amino acids. DNA for the CDR3: TGCGCCAGCGTTGCGGACACCTCCTACGAGCAGTACTTC. Translated, it gives CASVADTSYEQYF.

The V gene is TRBV5-4, the J gene TRBJ2-5; 7 nucleotides agree with TRBD1. In germline, CDR1 is SGHNT, CDR2 YYREEE (reference sequence). CDR3 size: 14 residues. The V segment lost 2 bases and the J segment 5 bases; nucleotides outside the gene matches: 6. As DNA, the CDR3 is TGTGCCAGCAGCTTCACAGGGGCCATCGAGACCCAGTACTTC. This gives the protein CASSFTGAIETQYF.

This chain connects TRBV30 to TRBJ1-2; TRBD1 might be the D (5 bases). This CDR3 spans 13 amino acids. Germline values: CDR1 GTSNPN, CDR2 SVGIG (reference sequence). V was cut by 7 bases and J by 5 bases, with 17 bases left in between. The CDR3 nucleotides read TGTGCCTCGTCCAAGACAGATTTTTATGGCTACACCTTC. This encodes CASSKTDFYGYTF.

This chain joins TRBV7-9 and TRBJ2-3, with 8 bases fitting TRBD1. Germline V gene data show CDR1 as SEHNR and CDR2 as FQNEAQ (reference sequence). This CDR3 is 15 amino acids long. V lost 5 bases and J lost 5; bases outside the gene matches: 9. Here the CDR3 DNA reads TGTGCCAGCAGCCAACCGACAGGGGTCGGAGATACGCAGTATTTT. Translation gives CASSQPTGVGDTQYF.

The genes are TRBV28 and TRBJ1-1; 7 bases fit TRBD1. Germline V CDR1 and CDR2: MDHEN, SYDVKM. The CDR3 runs 15 residues. After removal of 5 bases from V and 0 bases from J, the junction contained 6 bases not matched to a gene. The CDR3 reads CASSPWDSMNTEAFF. The CDR3 DNA reads TGTGCCAGCAGTCCGTGGGACAGCATGAACACTGAAGCTTTCTTT.

The chain carries TRBV18 and TRBJ2-5; possible D gene TRBD2, 5 bases. V dropped 5 bases and J dropped 1 base, with 11 bases sitting between them. Germline values: CDR1 KGHSH, CDR2 LQKENI. The length of the CDR3 is 14 residues. In DNA form, the CDR3 reads TGTGCCAGCTCAAGGGTGGACTCCCAAGAGACCCAGTACTTC. Translated: CASSRVDSQETQYF.

The V gene is TRBV19, the J gene TRBJ2-2; 7 bases are shared with TRBD2. This CDR3 is built from 12 residues. Germline V gives CDR1 LNHDA, CDR2 SQIVND (reference sequence). The V and J ends lost 7 bases and 6 bases, in that order; junction bases with no gene match: 2. DNA for the CDR3: TGTGCCAGTACCGGGAGGCCCGGGGAGCTGTTTTTT. Translated: CASTGRPGELFF. The full variable domain, completed using reference TRBV19 and TRBJ2-2, is DGGITQSPKYLFRKEGQNVTLSCEQNLNHDAMYWYRQDPGQGLRLIYYSQIVNDFQKGDIAEGYSVSREKKESFPLTVTSAQKNPTAFYLCASTGRPGELFFGEGSRLTVL.

This chain joins TRBV4-1 and TRBJ2-2; TRBD1 aligns across 10 bases. The trim removed 4 bases at V and 4 bases at J, leaving 6 bases unmatched. The germline gives CDR1 MGHRA, CDR2 YSYEKL. This CDR3 comprises 16 residues. CDR3 in amino acids: CASSRPTGGVTGELFF. The CDR3 region has the DNA TGCGCCAGCAGCCGACCGACAGGGGGCGTCACCGGGGAGCTGTTTTTT.

This clone has only one observation. This sequence joins TRBV6-4 and TRBJ1-1; the D is unclear. The CDR3 covers 13 residues. The ends were cut back, 6 bases at V and 0 bases at J, with 8 bases in the middle. Germline-derived CDR1 and CDR2 are MRHNA and SNTAGT. CDR3 amino acids: CASSPEMNTEAFF. The CDR3 nucleotides are TGTGCCAGCAGCCCCGAGATGAACACTGAAGCTTTCTTT.

V usage is TRBV14 and J usage is TRBJ2-3, with 12 bases matching TRBD2. With V trimmed by 4 bases and J by 2 bases, 4 bases remained unmatched. CDR1 and CDR2 from the germline V gene are SGHDN and FVKESK. The length of the CDR3 is 16 residues. This chain's CDR3 is CASSRLAGAHTDTQYF. CDR3 coding DNA: TGTGCCAGCAGCCGACTAGCGGGGGCACACACAGATACGCAGTATTTT.

The chain has TRBV7-9 and TRBJ2-1; 8 bases agree with TRBD1. This CDR3 contains 15 residues. Looked up from germline, CDR1 is SEHNR and CDR2 is FQNEAQ (reference sequence). V shed 5 bases and J 6 bases; nucleotides not matched to a gene: 9. This CDR3 reads CASSLNAGGLNEQFF. CDR3 sequence (DNA): TGTGCCAGCAGCCTCAACGCAGGGGGCCTCAATGAGCAGTTCTTC.

The rearrangement uses TRBV11-1 and TRBJ2-7; D gene unclear. This CDR3 has 14 residues. Trimming removed 2 bases at V and 2 bases at J, with 10 bases between. The V gene's germline CDR1 is SGHAT and CDR2 FQDESV (reference sequence). The CDR3 sequence is CASSLIDKPYEQYF. DNA for the CDR3: TGTGCCAGCAGCTTAATTGACAAGCCCTACGAGCAGTACTTC.

CDR3 nucleotides: TGTGCCAGCAGCTTGGGGTTGCACACCACATTTCCAGATACGCAGTATTTT. This encodes CASSLGLHTTFPDTQYF. The rearrangement uses TRBV5-4 and TRBJ2-3; D remains ambiguous. Trimming stripped 0 bases from V and 4 bases from J, with 18 bases between. This CDR3 region has 17 residues. The germline gives CDR1 SGHNT, CDR2 YYREEE (reference sequence).

This chain connects TRBV11-3 to TRBJ2-7, with D perhaps TRBD2 (6 bases). CDR1 and CDR2 from the germline V gene are SGHNT and YENEEA. V lost 5 bases to trimming and J lost 3 bases, with 17 bases between them. CDR3 length: 15 amino acids. CDR3: CASSPSGGANYEQYF. As DNA, the CDR3 is TGTGCCAGCAGCCCGTCCGGAGGGGCGAACTACGAGCAGTACTTC.

The chain has TRBV18 and TRBJ2-7, with 8 bases that match TRBD1. Germline V lookup: CDR1 KGHSH, CDR2 LQKENI. This CDR3 has 14 residues. Unmatched junction bases numbered 7, after V lost 6 bases and J lost 3 bases. The DNA of the CDR3 is TGTGCCAGCTCGGAGGGACAGGAAAACTACGAGCAGTACTTC. Encoded protein: CASSEGQENYEQYF.

The gene calls are TRBV9 and TRBJ2-1; TRBD2 might be the D (5 bases). V was pared by 3 bases and J by 2 bases, with 24 bases between. This CDR3 comprises 19 residues. Looked up from germline, CDR1 is SGDLS and CDR2 is YYNGEE. CDR3 bases: TGTGCCAGCAGCGAAAATCCCACCTTCCGCTCGGGGACCTACAATGAGCAGTTCTTC. Translated: CASSENPTFRSGTYNEQFF.

The chain combines TRBV9 with TRBJ2-7; D possibly corresponds to TRBD2 (6 bases). Trimming left V 4 bases short and J 0 bases short, with 11 bases between. This CDR3 contains 14 residues. Germline values: CDR1 SGDLS, CDR2 YYNGEE. The CDR3 DNA reads as TGTGCCAGCAGCAGAAGCGGGCCCTCCTACGAGCAGTACTTC. Amino acids: CASSRSGPSYEQYF.

This chain connects TRBV19 to TRBJ2-7; tentative D call: TRBD1 (6 bases). This CDR3 is built from 15 residues. Germline CDR1 and CDR2: LNHDA and SQIVND (reference sequence). V was trimmed by 3 bases and J by 0 bases, leaving 12 bases between them. The CDR3 region is CASSISGADSYEQYF. For the CDR3, the DNA is TGTGCCAGTAGTATTTCAGGGGCCGACTCCTACGAGCAGTACTTC.

This CDR3 reads CASSPGTPYNEQFF. CDR3 in DNA: TGTGCCAGCAGCCCCGGGACTCCGTACAATGAGCAGTTCTTC. The chain recombines TRBV7-6 with TRBJ2-1; a weak D match, TRBD2 (6 bases). The CDR3 is made up of 14 amino acids. The V gene lost 5 bases and the J gene lost 4 bases, with 12 bases spanning the gap. Germline lookup yields CDR1 SGHVS and CDR2 FNYEAQ.